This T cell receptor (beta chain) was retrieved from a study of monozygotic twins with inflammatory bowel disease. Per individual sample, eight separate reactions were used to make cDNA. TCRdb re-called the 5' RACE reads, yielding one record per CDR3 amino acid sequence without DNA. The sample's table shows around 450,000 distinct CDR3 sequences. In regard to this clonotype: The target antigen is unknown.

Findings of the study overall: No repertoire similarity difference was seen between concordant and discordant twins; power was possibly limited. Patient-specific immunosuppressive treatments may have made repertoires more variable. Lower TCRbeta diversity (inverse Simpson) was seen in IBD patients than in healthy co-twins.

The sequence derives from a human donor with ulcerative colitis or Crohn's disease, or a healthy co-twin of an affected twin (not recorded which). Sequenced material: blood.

CDR3 amino acids: CSARKPGLAGATEQFF. This sequence joins TRBV20-1 and TRBJ2-1; no DNA is available, so the TRBD2 call from TCRdb remains unchecked. This CDR3 region has 16 residues. In germline, CDR1 is DFQATT, CDR2 SNEGSKA (reference sequence).